The 27 T cell receptor beta chains in this list originate from one sample, sequenced in a study. One entry per CDR3 protein, called by TCRdb with MiXCR from the 5' RACE reads. Of approximately 7,000 distinct CDR3 sequences listed, around 72% are singletons. The sorted Tregs were CD4+CD25+CD127-/low cells. The specimen sequenced was tumor-infiltrating Tregs sorted from the breast tumor. The receptors were sampled from a female donor with breast cancer.

In the case of this clonotype: A much bigger clone sits one base away, suggesting this may be a read error. The chain recombines TRBV20-1 with TRBJ2-3; TRBD1 aligns across 7 bases. Per the germline V gene, CDR1 is DFQATT and CDR2 is SNEGSKA (reference sequence). The CDR3 runs 14 residues. The CDR3 spells CRVTQGVGTDAQYF. The CDR3 coding sequence is TGCAGGGTAACCCAGGGGGTTGGCACAGATGCGCAGTATTTT.

CDR3 nucleotide sequence: TGTGCCGGGAGGCAACCGGGACAGGGATACTATGGCTACACCTTC. Protein product: CAGRQPGQGYYGYTF. The genes are TRBV6-1 and TRBJ1-2; 9 bases agree with TRBD1. The V segment lost 11 bases and the J segment 3 bases; nucleotides outside the gene matches: 13. CDR3 length: 15 amino acids. CDR1 MNHNS and CDR2 SASEGT come from the germline V gene.

V and J are TRBV20-1 and TRBJ1-2, with D tentatively TRBD1 (5 bases). V lost 3 bases to trimming and J lost 4 bases, with 15 bases between them. The CDR3 has 14 amino acids. Germline CDR1 DFQATT, CDR2 SNEGSKA (reference sequence). The CDR3 DNA reads TGCAGTGCTAGTACTTCACAGGAAATCTATGGCTACACCTTC. It is translated as CSASTSQEIYGYTF.

This clonotype was seen a handful of times. The genes are TRBV6-1 and TRBJ1-1; tentative D call: TRBD1 (5 bases). This CDR3 region has 13 residues. V lost 4 bases, J lost 7 bases, and 13 bases lay in between. CDR1 and CDR2 (germline): MNHNS, SASEGT. The CDR3 DNA reads TGTGCCAGCAGTGTAACAGGACCCAATGAAGCTTTCTTT. Translation gives CASSVTGPNEAFF.

The rearrangement joins TRBV6-5 to TRBJ2-7; D possibly corresponds to TRBD1 (7 bases). Germline V CDR1 and CDR2: MNHEY, SVGAGI. V was pared by 6 bases and J by 2 bases, with 14 bases between. The CDR3 is 14 residues long. The CDR3 nucleotides read TGTGCCAGCAGGGGGGGACAGCAAGCCTACGAGCAGTACTTC. This gives the protein CASRGGQQAYEQYF.

The rearrangement uses TRBV20-1 and TRBJ2-1, with 7 bases that match TRBD2. Trimming took 0 bases from V and 6 from J; bases not matched to a gene: 14. CDR1 is DFQATT, CDR2 SNEGSKA, per germline (reference sequence). CDR3 length equals 17 residues. CDR3 loop: CSARDRVASGRFNEQFF. The CDR3 DNA sequence: TGCAGTGCTAGAGATCGGGTGGCTAGCGGACGCTTCAATGAGCAGTTCTTC.

This clonotype has a single count. This chain connects TRBV5-1 to TRBJ2-2; D is possibly TRBD2 (6 bases). CDR3 length: 13 residues. Germline V gene lookup returns CDR1 SGHRS and CDR2 YFSETQ. V gave up 6 bases and J gave up 4 bases, with 10 bases separating them. The CDR3 spells CASTRDGTGELFF. CDR3 sequence (DNA): TGCGCCAGCACGCGGGATGGCACCGGGGAGCTGTTTTTT.

The rearrangement joins TRBV7-8 to TRBJ2-1; possibly TRBD1 for D (6 bases). Germline V lookup: CDR1 SGHVS, CDR2 FQNEAQ. This CDR3 is built from 12 residues. V lost 2 bases, J lost 14 bases, and 13 bases lay in between. The CDR3 nucleotides read TGTGCCAGCAGCTTAACCAGGGGAGAGGAGTTCTTC. Amino acids: CASSLTRGEEFF.

The chain links TRBV6-5 to TRBJ1-1; D uncertain. In germline, CDR1 is MNHEY, CDR2 SVGAGI. The CDR3 loop spans 14 amino acids. Trimming shortened V by 0 bases and J by 1 base, and 6 bases separated the two germline ends. As DNA, the CDR3 is TGTGCCAGCAGTTACTCACGGGGGAACACTGAAGCTTTCTTT. Translating it yields CASSYSRGNTEAFF.

A note on this clonotype: This may stem from a read error, because a much larger clone lies one nucleotide away. The gene calls are TRBV6-5 and TRBJ1-1; D not certain. The CDR3 is 14 amino acids. CDR1 MNHEY and CDR2 SVGAGI come from the germline V gene. V gave up 2 bases and J gave up 6 bases, with 13 bases separating them. The CDR3 coding sequence is TGTGCCAGCAGTTACGAAAGGGAGATCGCTGAAGCTTTCTTT. Encoded protein: CASSYEREIAEAFF.

This clonotype appeared a few times. The gene calls are TRBV5-1 and TRBJ2-7; the D gene could be TRBD1 or TRBD2 (5 bases each). Per the germline V gene, CDR1 is SGHRS and CDR2 is YFSETQ. V gave up 0 bases and J gave up 6 bases, with 10 bases separating them. The CDR3 extends over 13 amino acids. CDR3 coding DNA: TGCGCCAGCAGCTTGGTTTTTGGGGGCGAGCAGTACTTC. Its protein product is CASSLVFGGEQYF.

J is TRBJ2-3 and V is TRBV5-1; 7 nucleotides line up with TRBD2. The CDR3 has 12 amino acids. CDR1 SGHRS and CDR2 YFSETQ come from the germline V gene. V shed 5 bases, J shed 8 bases, and the junction held 5 bases outside the gene matches. The CDR3 is CASSRGDRTQYF. CDR3 DNA: TGCGCCAGCAGTCGGGGGGATCGTACGCAGTATTTT.

This chain uses TRBV6-2 or TRBV6-3 with TRBJ1-2; 9 bases fit TRBD1. The CDR3 has 17 residues. CDR1 MNHEY and CDR2 SVGEGT come from the germline V gene. V shed 5 bases, J shed 4 bases, and the junction held 14 bases outside the gene matches. CDR3 loop: CASSHPGQGSWIYGYTF. CDR3 nucleotides: TGTGCCAGCAGTCACCCGGGACAGGGTTCATGGATCTATGGCTACACCTTC.

The rearrangement joins TRBV5-6 to TRBJ2-1; D not resolved. Germline V gene data show CDR1 as SGHDT and CDR2 as YYEEEE. The length of the CDR3 is 14 residues. V gave up 5 bases and J gave up 8 bases, with 17 bases separating them. CDR3 residues: CASRQPLGKDEQFF. The CDR3, as DNA: TGTGCCAGCAGACAACCCCTGGGGAAGGATGAGCAGTTCTTC.

CDR3 amino acids: CASSLGGAGFNEQFF. In nucleotides, the CDR3 is TGTGCCAGCAGCCTTGGGGGTGCAGGGTTCAATGAGCAGTTCTTC. The V gene is TRBV7-3, the J gene TRBJ2-1, with D tentatively TRBD1 or TRBD2 (5 bases each). CDR3 length: 15 amino acids. V lost 5 bases and J lost 6, with 17 bases in between. Germline CDR1 reads SGHTA; CDR2 reads FQGTGA.

V gene TRBV6-1 combines with J gene TRBJ2-1; no firm D call. V was pared by 10 bases and J by 8 bases, with 12 bases between. The V gene's germline CDR1 is MNHNS and CDR2 SASEGT. The CDR3 spans 11 residues. In DNA, the CDR3 is TGTGCCACCCGGCTTTGGGATGAGCAGTTCTTC. It codes for CATRLWDEQFF.

With respect to this clonotype: The final CDR3 position lacks the conserved phenylalanine or tryptophan, pointing to a likely read error. V usage is TRBV5-1 and J usage is TRBJ1-2; 7 bases fit TRBD1. The trim removed 4 bases at V and 3 bases at J, leaving 6 bases unmatched. The CDR3 sequence is 14 residues long. From germline, CDR1 is SGHRS and CDR2 YFSETQ. Written as DNA, the CDR3 is TGCGCCAGCAGCATTGGACAGGTCGACTATGGCTACACCCTC. It specifies CASSIGQVDYGYTL.

V usage is TRBV7-2 and J usage is TRBJ2-3; no firm D call. The V gene's germline CDR1 is SGHTA and CDR2 FQGNSA. V shed 2 bases and J shed 0 bases, with 0 bases lying between them. This CDR3 contains 12 residues. The CDR3 nucleotides are TGTGCCAGCAGCTTAAGCACAGATACGCAGTATTTT. Translating it yields CASSLSTDTQYF.

V usage is TRBV20-1 and J usage is TRBJ2-1; 13 bases are a match to TRBD2. There are 13 residues in the CDR3. Germline trimming cut 7 bases from V and 6 bases from J; bases unmatched to any gene: 3. Germline V CDR1 and CDR2: DFQATT, SNEGSKA (reference sequence). The DNA of the CDR3 is TGCAGTGGACTAGCGGGGGGTATCAATGAGCAGTTCTTC. Translating it yields CSGLAGGINEQFF.

This clonotype has only a few counts. V gene TRBV5-1 combines with J gene TRBJ2-1; D is uncertain. The CDR3 is 14 amino acids. With 0 bases removed from V and 5 bases from J, the gap between germline ends came to 9 bases. The germline CDR1 and CDR2 sequences are SGHRS and YFSETQ. CDR3 coding DNA: TGCGCCAGCAGCTTGGAGGGCTACAACAATGAGCAGTTCTTC. It is translated as CASSLEGYNNEQFF.

The rearrangement links TRBV20-1 to TRBJ2-3; D remains ambiguous. The germline CDR1 and CDR2 sequences are DFQATT and SNEGSKA (reference sequence). The CDR3 loop spans 14 amino acids. V lost 0 bases to trimming and J lost 1 base, with 8 bases between them. The CDR3 loop is CSARDALGTDTQYF. CDR3 coding DNA: TGCAGTGCTAGAGATGCACTCGGCACAGATACGCAGTATTTT.

This rearrangement joins TRBV9 to TRBJ2-5, with 12 bases aligning to TRBD1. The trim removed 4 bases at V and 6 bases at J, leaving 28 bases unmatched. The CDR3 is made up of 22 amino acids. Per the germline V gene, CDR1 is SGDLS and CDR2 is YYNGEE. The CDR3 reads CASSPSLGQGAVSGSWQKTQYF. In DNA form, the CDR3 reads TGTGCCAGCAGCCCCTCACTGGGACAGGGGGCCGTCAGCGGGAGTTGGCAAAAGACCCAGTACTTC. Full variable domain (remainder filled in from reference TRBV9 and TRBJ2-5): DSGVTQTPKHLITATGQRVTLRCSPRSGDLSVYWYQQSLDQGLQFLIQYYNGEERAKGNILERFSAQQFPDLHSELNLSSLELGDSALYFCASSPSLGQGAVSGSWQKTQYFGPGTRLLVL.

The chain joins TRBV5-5 to TRBJ1-1, with D perhaps matching TRBD1 (5 bases). The CDR3 runs 14 residues. V lost 0 bases and J lost 4, with 10 bases in between. Germline V gives CDR1 SGHKS, CDR2 YYEKEE (reference sequence). The CDR3 protein is CASSLAGGITEAFF. The CDR3 DNA reads as TGTGCCAGCAGCTTGGCTGGGGGGATCACTGAAGCTTTCTTT.

This clonotype was counted a few times. The chain carries TRBV6-5 and TRBJ2-6, with TRBD1 matching over 8 bases. From germline, CDR1 is MNHEY and CDR2 SVGAGI. The CDR3 has 22 residues. V gave up 7 bases and J gave up 0 bases; unmatched junction bases: 23. CDR3 in DNA: TGTGCCAGCACAGGACAGGGCTCTCGACCCGCCTCATCCACCTCTGGGGCCAACGTCCTGACTTTC. It encodes CASTGQGSRPASSTSGANVLTF.

The rearrangement links TRBV5-5 to TRBJ2-2; 7 positions match TRBD2. The CDR3 loop spans 15 amino acids. The trim removed 1 base at V and 4 bases at J, leaving 4 bases unmatched. In germline, CDR1 is SGHKS, CDR2 YYEKEE (reference sequence). Written as DNA, the CDR3 is TGTGCCAGCAGCTTGATTAGCGGGTTCACCGGGGAGCTGTTTTTT. This codes for CASSLISGFTGELFF.

This clonotype was counted a few times. The J gene is TRBJ1-2, the V gene TRBV7-2; D gene ambiguous. Germline-derived CDR1 and CDR2 are SGHTA and FQGNSA. Trimming removed 5 bases at V and 0 bases at J, with 13 bases between. The CDR3 is 15 residues long. The CDR3 region has the DNA TGTGCCAGCAGCAAAGCCCACCAAGCTAACTATGGCTACACCTTC. Translated, it gives CASSKAHQANYGYTF.

The rearrangement joins TRBV12-3 or TRBV12-4 to TRBJ2-3; perhaps TRBD1 as D (6 bases). Trimming took 1 base from V and 3 from J, leaving 8 bases between them. The length of the CDR3 is 14 residues. Here the CDR3 reads CASSLEGVTDTQYF. In nucleotides, the CDR3 is TGTGCCAGCAGTTTAGAGGGGGTGACAGATACGCAGTATTTT.